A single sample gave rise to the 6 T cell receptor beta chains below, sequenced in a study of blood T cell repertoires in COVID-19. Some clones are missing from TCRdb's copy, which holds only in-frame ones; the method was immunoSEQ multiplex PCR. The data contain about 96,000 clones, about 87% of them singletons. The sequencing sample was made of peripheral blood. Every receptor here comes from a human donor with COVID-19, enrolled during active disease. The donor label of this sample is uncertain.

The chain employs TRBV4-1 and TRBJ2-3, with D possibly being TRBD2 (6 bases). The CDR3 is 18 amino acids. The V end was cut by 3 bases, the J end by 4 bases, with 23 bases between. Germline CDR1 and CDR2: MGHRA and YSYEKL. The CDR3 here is CASSHQGTAELGADTQYF. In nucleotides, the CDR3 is TGCGCCAGCAGCCACCAAGGGACTGCGGAACTGGGCGCAGATACGCAGTATTTT.

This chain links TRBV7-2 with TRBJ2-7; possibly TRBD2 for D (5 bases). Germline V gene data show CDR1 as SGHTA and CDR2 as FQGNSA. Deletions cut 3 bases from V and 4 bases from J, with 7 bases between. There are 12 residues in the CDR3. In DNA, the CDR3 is TGTGCCAGCAGCTTCGGGGAATACGAGCAGTACTTC. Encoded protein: CASSFGEYEQYF.

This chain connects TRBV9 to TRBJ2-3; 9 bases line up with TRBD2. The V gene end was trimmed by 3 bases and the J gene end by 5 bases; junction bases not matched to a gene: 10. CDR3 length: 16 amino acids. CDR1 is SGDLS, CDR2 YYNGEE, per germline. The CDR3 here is CASSEAGGLYEDTQYF. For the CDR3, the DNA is TGTGCCAGCAGCGAGGCGGGGGGGCTCTATGAAGATACGCAGTATTTT. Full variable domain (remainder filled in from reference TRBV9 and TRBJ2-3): DSGVTQTPKHLITATGQRVTLRCSPRSGDLSVYWYQQSLDQGLQFLIQYYNGEERAKGNILERFSAQQFPDLHSELNLSSLELGDSALYFCASSEAGGLYEDTQYFGPGTRLTVL.

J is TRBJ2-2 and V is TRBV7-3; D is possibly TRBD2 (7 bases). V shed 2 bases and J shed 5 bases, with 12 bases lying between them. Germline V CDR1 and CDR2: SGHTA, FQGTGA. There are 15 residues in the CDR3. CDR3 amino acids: CASSLQQGGTGELFF. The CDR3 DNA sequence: TGTGCCAGCAGCTTACAACAGGGAGGGACCGGGGAGCTGTTTTTT. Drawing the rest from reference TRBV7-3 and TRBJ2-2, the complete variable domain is GAGVSQTPSNKVTEKGKYVELRCDPISGHTALYWYRQSLGQGPEFLIYFQGTGAADDSGLPNDRFFAVRPEGSVSTLKIQRTERGDSAVYLCASSLQQGGTGELFFGEGSRLTVL.

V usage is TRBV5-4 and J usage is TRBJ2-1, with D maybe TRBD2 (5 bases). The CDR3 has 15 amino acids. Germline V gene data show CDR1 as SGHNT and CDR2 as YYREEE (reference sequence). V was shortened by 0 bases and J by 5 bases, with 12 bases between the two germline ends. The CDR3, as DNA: TGTGCCAGCAGCTTGGGCGGGTACTCTAACAATGAGCAGTTCTTC. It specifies CASSLGGYSNNEQFF.

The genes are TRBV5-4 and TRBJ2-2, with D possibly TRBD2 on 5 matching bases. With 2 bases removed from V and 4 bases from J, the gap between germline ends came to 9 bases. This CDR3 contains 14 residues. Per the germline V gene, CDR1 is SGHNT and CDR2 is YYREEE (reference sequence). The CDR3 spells CASSFNGVTGELFF. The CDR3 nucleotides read TGTGCCAGCAGCTTTAACGGGGTCACCGGGGAGCTGTTTTTT.